Shown below are 26 T cell receptor beta chains from a single sample sequenced in a study of blood T cells in healthy people across ages (dated by TCRdb to about 2015). Libraries were built with 5' RACE. The sequencer listed for this sample is Illumina HiSeq 2500. A second PCR of 7 to 11 cycles was performed with a sample-barcoded 5' primer and a J-beta primer mix. The raw public reads went through TCRdb reprocessing: fastp at Q25, MiXCR clone calling, in-frame beta chains kept. Rows matching on CDR3 protein sequence are summarized as one entry with the most common DNA and genes. Within this sample are roughly 700,000 distinct CDR3 sequences, with around 45% of them counted one time only. The top ten clones comprise 25% to 35% of the sample. The sequenced sample consisted of blood. The receptors were sampled from a woman aged 55 to 70 in good health.

This clonotype was picked up a small number of times. Here the CDR3 reads CGPGTSTDTQYF. DNA of the CDR3: TGCGGACCCGGGACTAGCACAGATACGCAGTATTTT. This chain connects TRBV20-1 to TRBJ2-3; D is possibly TRBD2 (6 bases). Germline-derived CDR1 and CDR2 are DFQATT and SNEGSKA (reference sequence). The CDR3 is 12 residues long.

V is TRBV4-3 and J is TRBJ1-2; maybe TRBD1 (6 bases). CDR3 length equals 16 residues. CDR1 is LGHNA, CDR2 YSLEER, per germline. V was pared by 6 bases and J by 4 bases, with 21 bases between. The CDR3 sequence: CASSHHGDKAGYGYTF. The CDR3 nucleotides read TGCGCCAGCAGTCACCACGGGGACAAGGCGGGCTATGGCTACACCTTC.

Only one count was recorded for this clonotype. The V call is TRBV15, the J call TRBJ1-2; unclear D gene. Germline values: CDR1 LNHNV, CDR2 YYDKDF (reference sequence). The CDR3 is 14 amino acids. Between the trimmed V and J ends, which lost 1 base and 1 base, there was a span of 7 bases. The CDR3 DNA reads TGTGCCACCAGCAGAGTCGGCAGTAACTATGGCTACACCTTC. This gives the protein CATSRVGSNYGYTF.

The CDR3 is CASRTSGKSEQFF. For the CDR3, the DNA is TGTGCCAGCAGGACTAGCGGGAAATCTGAGCAGTTCTTC. The chain is built from TRBV28 and TRBJ2-1, with 11 bases aligning to TRBD2. Per germline, CDR1 MDHEN and CDR2 SYDVKM. The CDR3 is made up of 13 amino acids. V gave up 6 bases and J gave up 9 bases; unmatched junction bases: 4.

The rearrangement uses TRBV7-3 and TRBJ2-1, with D maybe TRBD2 (5 bases). The assigned J gene may be wrong: the sequence end matches TRBJ2-7 better. CDR1 SGHTA and CDR2 FQGTGA come from the germline V gene. The CDR3 runs to 16 residues. CDR3 sequence reads: CASSSSGLSSYNEQYF. The CDR3 coding sequence is TGTGCCAGCAGCTCCAGCGGACTCAGCTCCTACAATGAGCAGTACTTC.

This clonotype has just a few counts. The gene calls are TRBV10-3 and TRBJ2-4, with TRBD2 matching 11 bases. Losses at the gene ends were 2 bases for V and 5 bases for J; bases not matched to a gene: 2. This CDR3 is 15 amino acids long. Germline values: CDR1 ENHRY, CDR2 SYGVKD. Here the CDR3 DNA reads TGTGCCATCAGTGAGACTAGCGGGAGAGAAAACATTCAGTACTTC. This gives the protein CAISETSGRENIQYF.

The chain recombines TRBV27 with TRBJ2-7; D perhaps matches TRBD2 (7 bases). The end of the DNA aligns better with TRBJ2-1, so the J call may be wrong. Germline loops: CDR1 MNHEY, CDR2 SMNVEV (reference sequence). The CDR3 totals 14 residues. The CDR3 nucleotides are TGTGCCAGCAGTTTCGCTAGCGGTACAGGGGAGCAGTTCTTC. Translation: CASSFASGTGEQFF.

This clonotype was seen repeatedly, ten times or more. The chain uses TRBV7-2 and TRBJ1-4, with a weak D call TRBD1 (5 bases). This CDR3 comprises 14 residues. The germline V and J ends were trimmed by 1 base and 7 bases, with 10 bases remaining between them. Germline CDR1 and CDR2: SGHTA and FQGNSA. The CDR3 DNA follows: TGTGCCAGCAGCTTAGGGGGGAGGGTTGAAAAACTGTTTTTT. Residues: CASSLGGRVEKLFF.

The chain links TRBV20-1 to TRBJ2-1; 8 bases are shared with TRBD2. The CDR3 contains 16 residues. The trim removed 8 bases at V and 1 base at J, leaving 13 bases unmatched. CDR1 and CDR2 from the germline V gene are DFQATT and SNEGSKA (reference sequence). In DNA form, the CDR3 reads TGCAGTCCTCTTGTGGACGGGAGGGAGTCCTACAATGAGCAGTTCTTC. Translation: CSPLVDGRESYNEQFF.

This clonotype was seen only once. This sequence joins TRBV20-1 and TRBJ1-2; D possibly corresponds to TRBD1 (5 bases). With 0 bases removed from V and 4 bases from J, the gap between germline ends came to 18 bases. The germline V gene encodes CDR1 DFQATT and CDR2 SNEGSKA (reference sequence). This CDR3 has 16 residues. The CDR3 protein is CSARDPPGRVLYGYTF. The CDR3 region has the DNA TGCAGTGCTAGAGATCCTCCGGGCAGGGTTCTCTATGGCTACACCTTC.

This clonotype has more than one count but fewer than ten. J is TRBJ2-1 and V is TRBV5-4, with 8 bases lining up with TRBD2. J lost 3 bases, V lost 4 bases, and 12 bases had no gene match. Germline CDR1 SGHNT, CDR2 YYREEE (reference sequence). This CDR3 has 17 amino acids. The CDR3 loop is CASSTRYLAGSYNEQFF. In DNA, the CDR3 is TGTGCCAGCAGCACAAGATATTTAGCGGGAAGCTACAATGAGCAGTTCTTC.

The chain has TRBV6-2 or TRBV6-3 and TRBJ1-1; no clear D. The CDR3 totals 12 residues. V was trimmed by 6 bases and J by 4 bases, leaving 9 bases between them. Germline V gene data show CDR1 as MNHEY and CDR2 as SVGEGT. Here the CDR3 DNA reads TGTGCCAGCAGCCCACTATTCACTGAAGCTTTCTTT. Protein sequence: CASSPLFTEAFF.

This clonotype was detected a few times. This chain joins TRBV20-1 and TRBJ2-3; TRBD2 is a possible D gene (7 bases). The V and J ends lost 4 bases and 3 bases respectively, with 11 bases between them. Germline V gives CDR1 DFQATT, CDR2 SNEGSKA (reference sequence). There are 13 residues in the CDR3. The CDR3 region is CSANREGTDTQYF. The CDR3, as DNA: TGCAGTGCTAACAGGGAGGGAACAGATACGCAGTATTTT.

The rearrangement uses TRBV9 and TRBJ2-7; D call uncertain. Germline values: CDR1 SGDLS, CDR2 YYNGEE. V dropped 2 bases and J dropped 4 bases, with 10 bases sitting between them. The CDR3 sequence is 13 residues long. The CDR3 reads CASSVDSIYEQYF. CDR3 nucleotide sequence: TGTGCCAGCAGCGTTGACTCGATTTACGAGCAGTACTTC.

V is TRBV7-2 and J is TRBJ1-1; D might be TRBD1 (5 bases). Germline assignment: CDR1 SGHTA and CDR2 FQGNSA. The ends were cut back, 5 bases at V and 1 base at J, with 14 bases in the middle. The CDR3 loop spans 15 amino acids. CDR3 loop: CASSQFAGKNTEAFF. The DNA for the CDR3 is TGTGCCAGCAGCCAATTCGCAGGGAAGAACACTGAAGCTTTCTTT.

This clonotype appeared a few times. This chain connects TRBV7-2 to TRBJ2-4, with 7 nucleotides matching TRBD1. The J call may be faulty, since TRBJ2-7 better matches the DNA end. Germline assignment: CDR1 SGHTA and CDR2 FQGNSA. This CDR3 region has 15 residues. CDR3 in DNA: TGTGCCAGCAGCCCGACCCGACAGGGTTTCCGCGAGCAGTACTTC. Its protein is CASSPTRQGFREQYF.

The chain combines TRBV28 with TRBJ1-5; D call uncertain. Germline assignment: CDR1 MDHEN and CDR2 SYDVKM. The CDR3 runs 16 residues. The ends were cut back, 1 base at V and 0 bases at J, with 10 bases in the middle. The CDR3 loop is CASSLFGPYSNQPQHF. The CDR3 coding sequence is TGTGCCAGCAGTTTATTTGGCCCTTATAGCAATCAGCCCCAGCATTTT.

The chain has TRBV7-9 and TRBJ1-4, with TRBD1 matching 7 bases. Germline CDR1 SEHNR, CDR2 FQNEAQ (reference sequence). Trimming at V came to 4 bases and at J to 8 bases, leaving 7 bases not matched to a gene. The CDR3 spans 14 residues. The DNA of the CDR3 is TGTGCCAGCAGCTCTACAACAGGGGAGGAAAAACTGTTTTTT. It encodes CASSSTTGEEKLFF.

The chain has TRBV27 and TRBJ2-5, with D perhaps TRBD1 (7 bases). Germline CDR1 reads MNHEY; CDR2 reads SMNVEV (reference sequence). This CDR3 is 14 amino acids long. The V end lost 8 bases, the J end lost 4 bases, and 17 bases lay between the germline ends. CDR3 DNA: TGTGCCAGCGGCACTAACAGGGGAGGAGAGACCCAGTACTTC. Its protein product is CASGTNRGGETQYF.

The V call is TRBV15, the J call TRBJ2-7, with TRBD2 matching over 12 bases. V dropped 6 bases and J dropped 7; count of bases not matched to a gene: 13. CDR1 LNHNV and CDR2 YYDKDF come from the germline V gene (reference sequence). This CDR3 region has 16 residues. In nucleotides, the CDR3 is TGTGCCACCAGAGGACTAGCGGGAATAAGGGGGAATGAGCAGTACTTC. This sequence encodes CATRGLAGIRGNEQYF.

Points on this clonotype: The junction and the germline gene differ at one end; a read error may be behind it. The V and J genes are TRBV29-1 and TRBJ2-1; D is possibly TRBD1 (6 bases). Germline V lookup: CDR1 SQVTM, CDR2 ANQGSEA. The CDR3 is 13 amino acids. CDR3 bases: TGCAGCGTAGACAGGCCTACCTTCCTTGAGCAGTTCTTT. Translated, it gives CSVDRPTFLEQFF.

The chain links TRBV14 to TRBJ1-4; 7 bases match TRBD1. The CDR3 length is 15 residues. CDR1 and CDR2 (germline): SGHDN, FVKESK. J gave up 1 base and V 5 bases, and 4 bases lay outside the gene matches. The CDR3 loop reads CASSSQGGTNEKLFF. DNA of the CDR3: TGTGCCAGCAGCAGTCAGGGGGGAACTAATGAAAAACTGTTTTTT. The full variable domain, rest sourced from reference TRBV14 and TRBJ1-4, is EAGVTQFPSHSVIEKGQTVTLRCDPISGHDNLYWYRRVMGKEIKFLLHFVKESKQDESGMPNNRFLAERTGGTYSTLKVQPAELEDSGVYFCASSSQGGTNEKLFFGSGTQLSVL.

The chain is built from TRBV9 and TRBJ2-1; 7 bases agree with TRBD2. CDR1 and CDR2 (germline): SGDLS, YYNGEE. With V trimmed by 3 bases and J by 3 bases, 3 bases remained unmatched. This CDR3 comprises 14 residues. CDR3 loop: CASSGGDYYNEQFF. As DNA, the CDR3 is TGTGCCAGCAGCGGAGGGGACTACTACAATGAGCAGTTCTTC.

The rearrangement joins TRBV6-1 to TRBJ1-2; the D gene is possibly TRBD1 (5 bases). This CDR3 comprises 15 residues. CDR1 and CDR2 from the germline V gene are MNHNS and SASEGT. Trimming took off 7 bases at V and 1 base at J, with 16 bases between the two ends. CDR3 sequence reads: CASKPGPLNNYGYTF. The CDR3 nucleotides are TGTGCCAGCAAACCGGGACCACTGAATAACTATGGCTACACCTTC.

The genes are TRBV6-2 or TRBV6-3 and TRBJ2-6; D unclear. Trimming pared 3 bases from V and 4 bases from J, leaving 16 bases between. Germline CDR1 is MNHEY and CDR2 is SVGEGT. CDR3 length: 17 amino acids. CDR3 sequence reads: CASSYWVPSRGANVLTF. CDR3 DNA sequence: TGTGCCAGCAGTTATTGGGTTCCTTCGCGCGGGGCCAACGTCCTGACTTTC.

This clonotype was seen a handful of times. The gene calls are TRBV20-1 and TRBJ2-7; possibly TRBD2 for D (6 bases). V lost 5 bases and J lost 6, with 17 bases in between. CDR1 and CDR2 (germline): DFQATT, SNEGSKA (reference sequence). The CDR3 has 13 amino acids. This CDR3 reads CSAWETRSGEQYF. CDR3 bases: TGCAGTGCTTGGGAGACTAGGAGTGGCGAGCAGTACTTC.